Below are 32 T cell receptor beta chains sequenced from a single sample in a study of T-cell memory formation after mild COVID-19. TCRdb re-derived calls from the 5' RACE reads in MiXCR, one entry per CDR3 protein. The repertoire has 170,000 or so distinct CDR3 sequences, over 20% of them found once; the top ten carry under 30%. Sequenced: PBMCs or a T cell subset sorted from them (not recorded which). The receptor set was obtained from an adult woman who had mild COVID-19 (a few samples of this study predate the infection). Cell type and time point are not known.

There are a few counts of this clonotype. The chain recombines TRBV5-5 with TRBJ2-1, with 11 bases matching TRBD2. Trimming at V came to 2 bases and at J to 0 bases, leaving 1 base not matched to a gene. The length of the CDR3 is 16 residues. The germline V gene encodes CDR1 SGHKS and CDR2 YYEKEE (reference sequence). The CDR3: CASSLTSGSSYNEQFF. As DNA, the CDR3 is TGTGCCAGCAGCTTAACTAGCGGGAGCTCCTACAATGAGCAGTTCTTC.

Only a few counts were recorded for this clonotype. CDR3 residues: CAIQGTATTTGTSNYGYTF. The CDR3 DNA reads as TGTGCCATACAAGGAACAGCAACGACGACAGGTACTTCTAACTATGGCTACACCTTC. The chain carries TRBV10-3 and TRBJ1-2, with D tentatively TRBD1 (6 bases). The V and J ends lost 9 bases and 0 bases respectively, with 29 bases between them. Germline assignment: CDR1 ENHRY and CDR2 SYGVKD. The CDR3 extends over 19 amino acids.

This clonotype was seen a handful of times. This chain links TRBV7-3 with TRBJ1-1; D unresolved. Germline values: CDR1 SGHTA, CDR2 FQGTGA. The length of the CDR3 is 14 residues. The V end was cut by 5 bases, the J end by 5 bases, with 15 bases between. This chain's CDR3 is CASSTPEDRTEAFF. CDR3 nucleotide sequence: TGTGCCAGCAGCACGCCAGAGGATAGAACTGAAGCTTTCTTT. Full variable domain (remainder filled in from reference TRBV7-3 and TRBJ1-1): GAGVSQTPSNKVTEKGKYVELRCDPISGHTALYWYRQSLGQGPEFLIYFQGTGAADDSGLPNDRFFAVRPEGSVSTLKIQRTERGDSAVYLCASSTPEDRTEAFFGQGTRLTVV.

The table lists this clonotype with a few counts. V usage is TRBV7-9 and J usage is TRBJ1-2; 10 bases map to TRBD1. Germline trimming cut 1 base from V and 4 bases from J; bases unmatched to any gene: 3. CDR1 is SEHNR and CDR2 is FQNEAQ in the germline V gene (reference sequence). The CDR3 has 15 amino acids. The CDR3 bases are TGTGCCAGCAGCTTAGGGACAGGGGGAAGCTATGGCTACACCTTC. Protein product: CASSLGTGGSYGYTF.

Here the CDR3 reads CASRETGDMNQETQYF. The CDR3 nucleotides read TGTGCCAGCAGGGAAACAGGGGATATGAATCAAGAGACCCAGTACTTC. The chain has TRBV2 and TRBJ2-5, with 7 bases fitting TRBD1. V lost 6 bases and J lost 2; bases outside the gene matches: 12. Germline CDR1 SNHLY, CDR2 FYNNEI. The CDR3 sequence is 16 residues long.

The CDR3 DNA sequence: TGTGCCAGCAGTTTCCACGTGGGTCAGAGAGTTGAAGCTTTCTTT. This encodes CASSFHVGQRVEAFF. The chain combines TRBV12-3 or TRBV12-4 with TRBJ1-1; D unresolved. V dropped 3 bases and J dropped 7 bases, with 18 bases sitting between them. The CDR3 spans 15 residues.

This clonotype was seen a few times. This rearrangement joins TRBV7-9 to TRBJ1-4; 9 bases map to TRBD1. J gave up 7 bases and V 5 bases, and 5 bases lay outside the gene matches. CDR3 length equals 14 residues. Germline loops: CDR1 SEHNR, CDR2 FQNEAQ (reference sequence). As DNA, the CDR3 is TGTGCCAGCAGCCAGACAGGGGGTAGTGAAAAACTGTTTTTT. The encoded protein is CASSQTGGSEKLFF.

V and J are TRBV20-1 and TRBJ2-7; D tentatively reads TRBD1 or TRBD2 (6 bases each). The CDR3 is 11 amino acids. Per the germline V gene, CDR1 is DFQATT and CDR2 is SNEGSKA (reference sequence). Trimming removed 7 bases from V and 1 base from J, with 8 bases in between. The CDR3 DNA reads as TGCAGTGGGAGGGGGTCCTACGAGCAGTACTTC. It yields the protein CSGRGSYEQYF.

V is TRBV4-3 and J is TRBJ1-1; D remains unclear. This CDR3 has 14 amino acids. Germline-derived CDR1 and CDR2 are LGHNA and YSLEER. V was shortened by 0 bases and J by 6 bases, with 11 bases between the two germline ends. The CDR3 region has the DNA TGCGCCAGCAGCCAAGATCTTTCGGCGGCTGAAGCTTTCTTT. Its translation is CASSQDLSAAEAFF.

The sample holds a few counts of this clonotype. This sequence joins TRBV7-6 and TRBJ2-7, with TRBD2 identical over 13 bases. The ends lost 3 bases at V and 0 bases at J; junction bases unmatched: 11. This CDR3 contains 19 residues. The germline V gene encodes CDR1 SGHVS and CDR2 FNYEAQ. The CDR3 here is CASSLPGLAGRSGSYEQYF. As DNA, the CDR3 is TGTGCCAGCAGCTTGCCGGGACTAGCGGGACGCTCGGGCTCCTACGAGCAGTACTTC.

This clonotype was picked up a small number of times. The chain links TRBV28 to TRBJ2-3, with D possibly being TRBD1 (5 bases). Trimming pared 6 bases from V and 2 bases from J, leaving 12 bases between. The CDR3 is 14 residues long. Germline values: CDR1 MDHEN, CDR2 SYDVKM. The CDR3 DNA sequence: TGTGCCAGCAGGGAAGGGGCTATCACAGATACGCAGTATTTT. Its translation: CASREGAITDTQYF.

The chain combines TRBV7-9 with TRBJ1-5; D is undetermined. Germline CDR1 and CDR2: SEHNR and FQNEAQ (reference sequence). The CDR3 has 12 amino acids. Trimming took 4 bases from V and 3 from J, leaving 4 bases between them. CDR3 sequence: CASSSHNQPQHF. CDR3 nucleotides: TGTGCCAGCAGCTCCCACAATCAGCCCCAGCATTTT.

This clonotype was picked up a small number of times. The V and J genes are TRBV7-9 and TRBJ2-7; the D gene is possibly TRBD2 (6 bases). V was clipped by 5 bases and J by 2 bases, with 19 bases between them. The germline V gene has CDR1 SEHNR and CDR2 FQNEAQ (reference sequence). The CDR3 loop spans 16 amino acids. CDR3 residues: CASSNPVGREAYEQYF. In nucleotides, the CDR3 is TGTGCCAGCAGCAACCCGGTCGGCAGGGAGGCCTACGAGCAGTACTTC.

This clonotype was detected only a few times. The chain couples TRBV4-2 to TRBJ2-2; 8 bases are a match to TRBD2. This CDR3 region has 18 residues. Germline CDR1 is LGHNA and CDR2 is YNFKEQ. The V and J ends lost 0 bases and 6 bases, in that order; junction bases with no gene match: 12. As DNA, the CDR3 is TGTGCCAGCAGCCAAGATTTGGAGTTCGGGGGGGCAGCCGGGGAGCTGTTTTTT. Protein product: CASSQDLEFGGAAGELFF.

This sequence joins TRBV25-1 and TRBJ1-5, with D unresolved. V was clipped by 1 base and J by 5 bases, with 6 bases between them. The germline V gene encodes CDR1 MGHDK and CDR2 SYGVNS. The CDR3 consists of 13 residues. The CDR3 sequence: CASSEFTDQPQHF. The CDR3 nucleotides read TGTGCCAGCAGTGAATTTACGGATCAGCCCCAGCATTTT.

The CDR3 spells CASSLQFSYEQYF. The CDR3 nucleotides read TGTGCCAGCAGTTTACAATTCTCCTACGAGCAGTACTTC. The V gene is TRBV27, the J gene TRBJ2-7, with D unresolved. Between the trimmed V and J ends, which lost 2 bases and 0 bases, there was a span of 5 bases. The germline V gene encodes CDR1 MNHEY and CDR2 SMNVEV (reference sequence). The CDR3 covers 13 residues.

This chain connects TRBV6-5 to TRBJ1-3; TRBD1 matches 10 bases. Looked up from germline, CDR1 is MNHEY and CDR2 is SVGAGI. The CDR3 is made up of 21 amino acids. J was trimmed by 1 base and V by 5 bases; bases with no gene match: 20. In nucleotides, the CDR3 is TGTGCCAGCAGTCCGACGCCCGGGACAGGGGAAGAGTGGGTGTCTGGAAACACCATATATTTT. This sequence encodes CASSPTPGTGEEWVSGNTIYF.

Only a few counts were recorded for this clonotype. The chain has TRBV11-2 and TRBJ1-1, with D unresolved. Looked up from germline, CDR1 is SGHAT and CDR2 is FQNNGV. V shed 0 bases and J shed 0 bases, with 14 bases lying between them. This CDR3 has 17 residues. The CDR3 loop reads CASSLDVFGRMNTEAFF. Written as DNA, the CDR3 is TGTGCCAGCAGCTTAGACGTTTTCGGGAGAATGAACACTGAAGCTTTCTTT.

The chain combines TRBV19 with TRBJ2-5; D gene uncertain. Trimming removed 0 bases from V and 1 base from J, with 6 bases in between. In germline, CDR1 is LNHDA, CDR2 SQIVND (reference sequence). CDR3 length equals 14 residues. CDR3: CASSIDLGQETQYF. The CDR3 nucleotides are TGTGCCAGTAGTATAGATCTAGGCCAAGAGACCCAGTACTTC.

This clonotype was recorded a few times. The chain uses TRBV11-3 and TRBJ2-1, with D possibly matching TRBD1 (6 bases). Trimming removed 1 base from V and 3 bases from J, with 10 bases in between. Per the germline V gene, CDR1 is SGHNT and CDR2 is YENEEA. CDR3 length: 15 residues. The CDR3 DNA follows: TGTGCCAGCAGCTTAGTAGCAGGGGACTACAATGAGCAGTTCTTC. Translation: CASSLVAGDYNEQFF.

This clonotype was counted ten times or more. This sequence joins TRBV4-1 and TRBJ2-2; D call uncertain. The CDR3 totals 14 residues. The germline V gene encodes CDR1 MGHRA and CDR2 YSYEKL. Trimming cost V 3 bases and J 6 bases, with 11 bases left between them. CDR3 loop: CASSHSPGSGELFF. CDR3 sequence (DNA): TGCGCCAGCAGCCATAGCCCGGGTTCCGGGGAGCTGTTTTTT.

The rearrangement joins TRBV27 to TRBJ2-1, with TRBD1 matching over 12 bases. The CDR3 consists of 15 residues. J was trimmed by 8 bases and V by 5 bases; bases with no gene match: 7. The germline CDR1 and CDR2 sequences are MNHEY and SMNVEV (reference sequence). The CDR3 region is CASSPGTGGLYEQFF. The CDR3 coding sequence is TGTGCCAGCAGTCCCGGGACAGGGGGCCTCTATGAGCAGTTCTTC.

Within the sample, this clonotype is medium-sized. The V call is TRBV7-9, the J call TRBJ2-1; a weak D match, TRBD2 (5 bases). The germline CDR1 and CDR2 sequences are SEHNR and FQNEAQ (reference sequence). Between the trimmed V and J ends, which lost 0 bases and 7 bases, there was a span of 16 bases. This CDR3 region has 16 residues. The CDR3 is CASSLALGGARNEQFF. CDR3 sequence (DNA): TGTGCCAGCAGCTTAGCGCTAGGAGGAGCGCGGAATGAGCAGTTCTTC.

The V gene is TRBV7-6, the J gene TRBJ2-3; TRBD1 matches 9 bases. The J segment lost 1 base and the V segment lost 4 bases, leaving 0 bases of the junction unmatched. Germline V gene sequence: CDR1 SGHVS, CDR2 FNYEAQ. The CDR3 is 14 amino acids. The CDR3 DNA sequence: TGTGCCAGCAGCTGGACAGGGGGCACAGATACGCAGTATTTT. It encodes CASSWTGGTDTQYF.

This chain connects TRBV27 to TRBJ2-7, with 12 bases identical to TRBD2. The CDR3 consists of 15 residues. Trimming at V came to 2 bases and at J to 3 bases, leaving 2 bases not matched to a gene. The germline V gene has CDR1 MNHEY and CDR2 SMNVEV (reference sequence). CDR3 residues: CASSLRTSGIYEQYF. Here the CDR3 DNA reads TGTGCCAGCAGTTTACGGACTAGCGGGATCTACGAGCAGTACTTC.

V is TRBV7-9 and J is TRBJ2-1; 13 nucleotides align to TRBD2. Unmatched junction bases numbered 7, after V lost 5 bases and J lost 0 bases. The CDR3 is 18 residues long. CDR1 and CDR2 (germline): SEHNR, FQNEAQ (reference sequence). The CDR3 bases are TGTGCCAGCAGCCGGGGACTAGCGGGGTCGAGCTCCTACAATGAGCAGTTCTTC. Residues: CASSRGLAGSSSYNEQFF.

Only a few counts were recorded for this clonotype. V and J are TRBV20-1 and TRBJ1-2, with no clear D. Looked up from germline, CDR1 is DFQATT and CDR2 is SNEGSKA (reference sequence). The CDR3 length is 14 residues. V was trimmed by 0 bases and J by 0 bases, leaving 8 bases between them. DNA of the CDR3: TGCAGTGCTAGAGATCTTGAGGCTAACTATGGCTACACCTTC. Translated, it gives CSARDLEANYGYTF.

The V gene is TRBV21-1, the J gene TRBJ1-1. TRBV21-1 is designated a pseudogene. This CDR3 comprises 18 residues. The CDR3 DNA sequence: TGTGCCAGCAGCGACGGTGAGACGCTCAAGGAGATGAACACTGAAGCTTTCTTT. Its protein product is CASSDGETLKEMNTEAFF.

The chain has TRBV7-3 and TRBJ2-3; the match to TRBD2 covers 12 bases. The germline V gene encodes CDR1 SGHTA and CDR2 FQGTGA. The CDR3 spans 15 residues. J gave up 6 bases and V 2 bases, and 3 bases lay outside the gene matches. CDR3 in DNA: TGTGCCAGCAGCTTACTACTAGCGGGGGGTGATACGCAGTATTTT. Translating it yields CASSLLLAGGDTQYF. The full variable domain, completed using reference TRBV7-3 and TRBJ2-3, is GAGVSQTPSNKVTEKGKYVELRCDPISGHTALYWYRQSLGQGPEFLIYFQGTGAADDSGLPNDRFFAVRPEGSVSTLKIQRTERGDSAVYLCASSLLLAGGDTQYFGPGTRLTVL.

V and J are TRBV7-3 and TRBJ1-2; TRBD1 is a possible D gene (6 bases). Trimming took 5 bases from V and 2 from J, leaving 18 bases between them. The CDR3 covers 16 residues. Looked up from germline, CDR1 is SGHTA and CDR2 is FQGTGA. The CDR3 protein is CASSLQETGGNYGYTF. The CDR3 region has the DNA TGTGCCAGCAGCCTACAAGAGACAGGAGGGAACTATGGCTACACCTTC.

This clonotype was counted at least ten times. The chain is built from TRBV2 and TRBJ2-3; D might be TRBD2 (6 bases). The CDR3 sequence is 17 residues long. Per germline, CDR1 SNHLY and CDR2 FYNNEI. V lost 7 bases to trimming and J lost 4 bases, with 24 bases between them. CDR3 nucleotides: TGTGCCAGCACCGAAGGGTATGGCTCGGGGGAGCCAGATACGCAGTATTTT. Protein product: CASTEGYGSGEPDTQYF.

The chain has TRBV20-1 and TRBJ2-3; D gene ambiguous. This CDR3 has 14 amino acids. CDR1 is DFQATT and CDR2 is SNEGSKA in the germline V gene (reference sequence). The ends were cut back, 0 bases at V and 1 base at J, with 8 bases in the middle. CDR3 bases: TGCAGTGCTAGAGATGGCGGTGGCACAGATACGCAGTATTTT. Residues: CSARDGGGTDTQYF.